This T cell receptor beta chain was sequenced for a study of cytomegalovirus exposure and HLA in healthy donors. With 60 Vbeta and 13 Jbeta primers, the PCR was carried out. The protocol was immunoSEQ multiplex PCR, while the TCRdb copy is restricted to in-frame clones and leaves out a portion. Among around 120,000 clones listed, around 84% were seen once. This CDR3 is 16 amino acids long. Germline V gene lookup returns CDR1 LGHNA and CDR2 YNFKEQ. After removal of 0 bases from V and 3 bases from J, the junction contained 5 bases not matched to a gene. V is TRBV4-2 and J is TRBJ2-1; the match to TRBD1 covers 7 bases. The sequencing sample was made of PBMCs. The sequence came from a young woman in good health and CMV-seropositive. CDR3: CASSQEGTEGYNEQFF. The CDR3 DNA is TGTGCCAGCAGCCAAGAGGGGACAGAGGGCTACAATGAGCAGTTCTTC.